These 11 T cell receptor beta chains originate from one sample sequenced in a study of blood T cell repertoires in COVID-19. Here immunoSEQ multiplex PCR was the method, and the copy in TCRdb shows in-frame clones only, minus some. Among about 240,000 clones listed, about four fifths were seen once. Sequenced material: peripheral blood. The receptors come from a man aged 25 to 40 who had recovered from COVID-19.

This clone has only a few counts. The J gene is TRBJ2-7, the V gene TRBV10-3; 13 bases are shared with TRBD2. The germline V gene has CDR1 ENHRY and CDR2 SYGVKD. CDR3 length: 16 amino acids. V trimming: 6 bases; J trimming: 4 bases; junction bases outside the gene matches: 9. The CDR3 DNA follows: TGTGCCATCAGCGGTTCGGGACTAGCGGGGTTGTACGAGCAGTACTTC. Residues: CAISGSGLAGLYEQYF.

This clone appeared a single time. The chain has TRBV20-1 and TRBJ1-1, with D perhaps TRBD1 (5 bases). This CDR3 spans 11 amino acids. V lost 1 base and J 11 bases, leaving 11 bases between the germline ends. Germline V gene sequence: CDR1 DFQATT, CDR2 SNEGSKA (reference sequence). The CDR3 DNA sequence: TGCAGTGCTAGAGGGCCAGGGCCTGCTTTCTTT. It is translated as CSARGPGPAFF.

This sequence joins TRBV7-9 and TRBJ1-2; maybe TRBD1 (6 bases). V was pared by 5 bases and J by 7 bases, with 11 bases between. The V gene's germline CDR1 is SEHNR and CDR2 FQNEAQ (reference sequence). The CDR3 has 12 residues. The DNA of the CDR3 is TGTGCCAGCAGCACCCAGGGGACTGGCTACACCTTC. Encoded protein: CASSTQGTGYTF.

The rearrangement uses TRBV28 and TRBJ1-3, with TRBD1 identical over 7 bases. After removal of 5 bases from V and 2 bases from J, the junction contained 3 bases not matched to a gene. Germline-derived CDR1 and CDR2 are MDHEN and SYDVKM. The CDR3 length is 14 residues. CDR3 sequence reads: CASSAQGTGNTIYF. As DNA, the CDR3 is TGTGCCAGCAGTGCACAGGGGACTGGAAACACCATATATTTT.

This chain links TRBV9 with TRBJ1-2, with D hard to call. The CDR3 sequence is 13 residues long. Looked up from germline, CDR1 is SGDLS and CDR2 is YYNGEE. V lost 0 bases to trimming and J lost 4 bases, with 7 bases between them. The CDR3 nucleotides are TGTGCCAGCAGCGTAGGGAGGGCCTATGGCTACACCTTC. As protein: CASSVGRAYGYTF.

This chain connects TRBV6-5 to TRBJ2-7; TRBD2 might be the D (6 bases). CDR1 and CDR2 (germline): MNHEY, SVGAGI. CDR3 length: 16 amino acids. V lost 2 bases, J lost 0 bases, and 14 bases lay in between. CDR3 coding DNA: TGTGCCAGCAGTTACCAGCCTGGGGGGAGCTCCTACGAGCAGTACTTC. Translation gives CASSYQPGGSSYEQYF.

The V and J genes are TRBV6-2 or TRBV6-3 and TRBJ2-1, with 8 positions matching TRBD2. CDR1 MNHEY and CDR2 SVGEGT come from the germline V gene. CDR3 length: 17 amino acids. With 5 bases clipped from V and 0 bases from J, the junction kept 9 bases outside the gene matches. CDR3 sequence (DNA): TGTGCCAGCAGTAGATTTCTTGCGGGGGGCTCCTACAATGAGCAGTTCTTC. Its translation is CASSRFLAGGSYNEQFF.

The rearrangement joins TRBV2 to TRBJ2-3; 8 bases are shared with TRBD2. Germline-derived CDR1 and CDR2 are SNHLY and FYNNEI. Losses at the gene ends were 8 bases for V and 6 bases for J; bases not matched to a gene: 10. The CDR3 has 14 amino acids. CDR3 in amino acids: CASAPGLVGDTQYF. Written as DNA, the CDR3 is TGTGCCAGCGCCCCGGGACTAGTTGGCGATACGCAGTATTTT.

The CDR3 DNA is TGCGCCAGCAGCCTGGGACACTCTGGCTCCTACGAGCAGTACGTC. It encodes CASSLGHSGSYEQYV. The chain recombines TRBV5-1 with TRBJ2-7; tentatively, D is TRBD1 (6 bases). Looked up from germline, CDR1 is SGHRS and CDR2 is YFSETQ. The CDR3 runs 15 residues. With 4 bases removed from V and 0 bases from J, the gap between germline ends came to 14 bases.

This chain connects TRBV6-5 to TRBJ2-7; D might be TRBD1 (6 bases). This CDR3 is built from 12 residues. Between the trimmed V and J ends, which lost 10 bases and 0 bases, there was a span of 10 bases. In germline, CDR1 is MNHEY, CDR2 SVGAGI. The CDR3 DNA is TGTGCCACCAGACAGGACTCCTACGAGCAGTACGTC. Amino acid sequence: CATRQDSYEQYV.

V usage is TRBV11-2 and J usage is TRBJ2-3; 9 bases align to TRBD2. This CDR3 contains 13 residues. CDR1 is SGHAT and CDR2 is FQNNGV in the germline V gene. V lost 6 bases to trimming and J lost 14 bases; unmatched junction nucleotides: 12. The CDR3 DNA is TGTGCCAGCAGTCCCAGGGGACTAGCTACCAGGTATTTT. Its protein product is CASSPRGLATRYF.